These T cell receptor beta chains were read from a single sample in a study of CD8 T cells in ankylosing spondylitis. From the 5' RACE reads, TCRdb called clonotypes with MiXCR, one entry per CDR3 protein. The sample carries some 840,000 distinct CDR3 sequences, roughly 12% recorded once. The sample comprised blood, either unsorted or a sorted T cell fraction (not recorded which). The receptors stem from a male donor with ankylosing spondylitis. CDR3s include the opening cysteine and the closing phenylalanine or tryptophan. A D gene is named only where the DNA matches it firmly. Rows give clone size only sometimes, using once, few, many, or a class for an expanded clone.

v_gene	abundance	d_gene	j_gene	CDR3nt	CDR3aa
TRBV2	-	-	TRBJ2-2	TGTGCCAGCAGTGCCGGATACCGGAACACCGGGGAGCTGTTTTTT	CASSAGYRNTGELFF
TRBV20-1	many	-	TRBJ2-7	TGCAGTGGGGGGAAGATCCTAGAAGGGCAGTACTTC	CSGGKILEGQYF
TRBV2	-	-	TRBJ2-2	TGTGCCAGCAGTGTCACGGCAAGCACCGGGGAGCTGTTTTTT	CASSVTASTGELFF
TRBV5-1	-	-	TRBJ2-3	TGCGCCAGCAGCTTCCTAGCGAGTGCTAGCACAGATACGCAGTATTTT	CASSFLASASTDTQYF
TRBV5-1	many	TRBD1	TRBJ1-1	TGCGCCAGCACAAGACAGGGAGGGGGATGGAACACTGAAGCTTTCTTT	CASTRQGGGWNTEAFF
TRBV29-1	-	-	TRBJ1-1	TGCAGCGTAGCCGGGCTTATTTTGAACACTGAAGCTTTCTTT	CSVAGLILNTEAFF
TRBV12-5	-	-	TRBJ2-7	TGTGCTAGTGCTCCCGGCGGAGGAGGGGACCGGGGCGAGCAGTACTTC	CASAPGGGGDRGEQYF
TRBV5-8	few	-	TRBJ1-4	TGTGCCAGCAGCGGTAGGGACATTTCAACTAATGAAAAACTGTTTTTT	CASSGRDISTNEKLFF
TRBV29-1	few	-	TRBJ1-4	TGCAGCGTTGTGGGGGAAGGGGGAGATGAAAAACTGTTTTTT	CSVVGEGGDEKLFF
TRBV7-2	-	-	TRBJ1-1	TGTGCCAGCAGCCCCGGTCCGGCTAACACTGAAGCTTTCTTT	CASSPGPANTEAFF
TRBV5-6	few	-	TRBJ2-5	TGTGCCAGCAGCTTGGGGTCGGGAGTAGGGACCCAGTACTTC	CASSLGSGVGTQYF
TRBV30	few	-	TRBJ2-7	TGTGCCTGGAGTGTAATGAGATGGGAAACCTACGAGCAGTACTTC	CAWSVMRWETYEQYF
TRBV5-1	-	-	TRBJ2-1	TGCGCCAGCAGCTTGGCCTCGCGTTCCTACAATGAGCAGTTCTTC	CASSLASRSYNEQFF